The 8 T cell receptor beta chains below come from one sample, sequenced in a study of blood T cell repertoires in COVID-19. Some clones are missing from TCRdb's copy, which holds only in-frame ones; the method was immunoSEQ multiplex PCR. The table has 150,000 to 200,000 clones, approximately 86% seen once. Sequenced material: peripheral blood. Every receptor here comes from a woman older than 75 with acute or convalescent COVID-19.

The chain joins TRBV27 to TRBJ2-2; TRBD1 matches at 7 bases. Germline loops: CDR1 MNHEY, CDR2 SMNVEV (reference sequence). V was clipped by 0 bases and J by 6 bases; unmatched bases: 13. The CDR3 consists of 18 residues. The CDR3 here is CASSLSNQRGLKAGELFF. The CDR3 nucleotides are TGTGCCAGCAGTTTATCCAACCAGAGGGGGCTAAAGGCCGGGGAGCTGTTTTTT.

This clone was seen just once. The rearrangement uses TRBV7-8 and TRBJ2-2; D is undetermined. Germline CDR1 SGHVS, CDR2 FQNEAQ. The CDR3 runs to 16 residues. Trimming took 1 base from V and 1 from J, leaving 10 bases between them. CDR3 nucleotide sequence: TGTGCCAGCAGCTTAGGTGTGGAGAGGAACACCGGGGAGCTGTTTTTT. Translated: CASSLGVERNTGELFF. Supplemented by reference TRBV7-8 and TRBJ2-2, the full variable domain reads GAGVSQSPRYKVAKRGQDVALRCDPISGHVSLFWYQQALGQGPEFLTYFQNEAQLDKSGLPSDRFFAERPEGSVSTLKIQRTQQEDSAVYLCASSLGVERNTGELFFGEGSRLTVL.

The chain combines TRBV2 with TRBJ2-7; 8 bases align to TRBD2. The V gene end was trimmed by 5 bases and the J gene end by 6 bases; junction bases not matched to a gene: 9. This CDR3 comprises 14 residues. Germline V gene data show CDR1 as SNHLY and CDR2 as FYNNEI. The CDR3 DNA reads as TGTGCCAGCAGTCCCCGGGGGGGGACCTCCGAGCAGTACTTC. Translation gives CASSPRGGTSEQYF.

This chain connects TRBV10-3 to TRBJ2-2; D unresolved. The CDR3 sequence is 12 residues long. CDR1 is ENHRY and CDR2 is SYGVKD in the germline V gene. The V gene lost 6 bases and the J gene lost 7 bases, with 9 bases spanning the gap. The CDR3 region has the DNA TGTGCCATCAGCGCGCTGGTCGGGGAGCTGTTTTTT. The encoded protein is CAISALVGELFF.

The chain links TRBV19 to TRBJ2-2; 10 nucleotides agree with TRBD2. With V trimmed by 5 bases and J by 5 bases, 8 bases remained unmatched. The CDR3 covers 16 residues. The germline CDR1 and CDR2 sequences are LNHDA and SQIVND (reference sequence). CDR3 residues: CASSQREGSKTGELFF. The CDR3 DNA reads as TGTGCCAGTAGTCAGCGGGAGGGCTCTAAGACCGGGGAGCTGTTTTTT.

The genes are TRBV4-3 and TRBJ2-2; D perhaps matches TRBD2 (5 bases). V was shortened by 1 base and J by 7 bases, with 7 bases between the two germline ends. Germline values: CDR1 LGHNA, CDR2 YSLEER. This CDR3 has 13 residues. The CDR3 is CASSQVGLGELFF. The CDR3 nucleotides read TGCGCCAGCAGCCAAGTTGGACTCGGGGAGCTGTTTTTT.

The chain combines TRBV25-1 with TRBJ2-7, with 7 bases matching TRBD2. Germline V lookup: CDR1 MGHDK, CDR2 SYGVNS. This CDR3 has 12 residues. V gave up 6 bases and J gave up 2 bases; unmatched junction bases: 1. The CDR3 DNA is TGTGCCAGCAGCCGGGGGGCCTACGAGCAGTACTTC. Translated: CASSRGAYEQYF.

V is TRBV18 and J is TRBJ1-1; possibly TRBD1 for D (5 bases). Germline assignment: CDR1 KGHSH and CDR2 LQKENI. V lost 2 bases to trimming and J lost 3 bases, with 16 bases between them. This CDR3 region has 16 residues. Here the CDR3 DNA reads TGTGCCAGCTCACCATTCAAGTCGTGGGGGGACACTGAAGCTTTCTTT. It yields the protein CASSPFKSWGDTEAFF.